The 18 T cell receptor beta chains below were found in one sample sequenced in a study of cytomegalovirus exposure and HLA in healthy donors. The PCR had 60 Vbeta and 13 Jbeta primers. Assay used: immunoSEQ multiplex PCR; TCRdb lists only in-frame clones, some missing. The sample gives about 110,000 clones, over 60% of which show up once; around an eighth is in the top ten. Specimen: PBMCs. Source of these receptors: a man aged 30 to 45 in good health and CMV-seropositive.

The J gene is TRBJ2-7, the V gene TRBV6-6; a weak D match, TRBD2 (5 bases). This CDR3 spans 12 amino acids. Trimming removed 6 bases at V and 5 bases at J, with 11 bases between. Looked up from germline, CDR1 is MNHNY and CDR2 is SVGAGI (reference sequence). DNA for the CDR3: TGTGCCAGCAGCTATGAGGGCGACGAGCAGTACTTC. Protein product: CASSYEGDEQYF.

The chain couples TRBV29-1 to TRBJ2-7; TRBD1 aligns across 9 bases. CDR3 length: 14 amino acids. With 6 bases clipped from V and 2 bases from J, the junction kept 8 bases outside the gene matches. Germline CDR1 reads SQVTM; CDR2 reads ANQGSEA. CDR3 region: CSVLRQGEAYEQYF. For the CDR3, the DNA is TGCAGCGTCCTCCGACAGGGGGAGGCCTACGAGCAGTACTTC.

The chain joins TRBV5-4 to TRBJ2-6; TRBD2 matches at 7 bases. Germline CDR1 SGHNT, CDR2 YYREEE (reference sequence). The CDR3 is 16 amino acids. The V segment lost 3 bases and the J segment 0 bases; nucleotides outside the gene matches: 3. This chain's CDR3 is CASSSGGVSGANVLTF. In nucleotides, the CDR3 is TGTGCCAGCAGCTCGGGGGGAGTCTCTGGGGCCAACGTCCTGACTTTC.

This clone appeared a single time. The chain is built from TRBV29-1 and TRBJ1-1; D possibly corresponds to TRBD1 (6 bases). The CDR3 consists of 13 residues. The germline gives CDR1 SQVTM, CDR2 ANQGSEA. The V gene lost 5 bases and the J gene lost 5 bases, with 15 bases spanning the gap. The CDR3: CSVKNRDGTEAFF. CDR3 coding DNA: TGCAGCGTTAAGAACAGGGATGGAACTGAAGCTTTCTTT.

The CDR3 spells CASSSHRDRDCTF. The CDR3 DNA follows: TGTGCCAGCAGCTCCCATCGGGACAGGGACTGCACCTTC. The chain couples TRBV7-9 to TRBJ1-2; 9 positions agree with TRBD1. Unmatched junction bases numbered 10, after V lost 4 bases and J lost 13 bases. Per germline, CDR1 SEHNR and CDR2 FQNEAQ (reference sequence). The CDR3 has 13 amino acids. Variable domain in full (rest from reference TRBV7-9 and TRBJ1-2): DTGVSQNPRHKITKRGQNVTFRCDPISEHNRLYWYRQTLGQGPEFLTYFQNEAQLEKSRLLSDRFSAERPKGSFSTLEIQRTEQGDSAMYLCASSSHRDRDCTFGSGTRLTVV.

The genes are TRBV2 and TRBJ2-1, with TRBD1 identical over 7 bases. V dropped 0 bases and J dropped 4; count of bases not matched to a gene: 6. The CDR3 spans 16 residues. Germline CDR1 reads SNHLY; CDR2 reads FYNNEI. The CDR3 nucleotides are TGTGCCAGCAGTGAAGCGTACAGGGGAACATACAATGAGCAGTTCTTC. It yields the protein CASSEAYRGTYNEQFF.

The chain uses TRBV27 and TRBJ1-1, with D tentatively TRBD1 (5 bases). Looked up from germline, CDR1 is MNHEY and CDR2 is SMNVEV (reference sequence). Trimming shortened V by 2 bases and J by 6 bases, and 13 bases separated the two germline ends. This CDR3 region has 14 residues. The CDR3 DNA reads TGTGCCAGCAGTTTAGGAGGGAGGGGCGCTGAAGCTTTCTTT. This encodes CASSLGGRGAEAFF.

The rearrangement joins TRBV14 to TRBJ1-1; possibly TRBD1 for D (5 bases). The CDR3 totals 13 residues. The germline CDR1 and CDR2 sequences are SGHDN and FVKESK. Between the trimmed V and J ends, which lost 1 base and 6 bases, there was a span of 9 bases. This CDR3 reads CASSQVGEAEAFF. For the CDR3, the DNA is TGTGCCAGCAGCCAAGTAGGGGAAGCTGAAGCTTTCTTT.

This chain uses TRBV6-6 with TRBJ2-7, with D perhaps matching TRBD2 (6 bases). The germline V and J ends were trimmed by 5 bases and 6 bases, with 11 bases remaining between them. The germline V gene has CDR1 MNHNY and CDR2 SVGAGI (reference sequence). CDR3 length: 12 amino acids. CDR3 protein: CASSRGGVEQYF. The CDR3 nucleotides are TGTGCCAGCAGTCGAGGAGGGGTCGAGCAGTACTTC.

This chain links TRBV28 with TRBJ2-2; the D gene is possibly TRBD2 (6 bases). The CDR3 length is 16 residues. The V gene's germline CDR1 is MDHEN and CDR2 SYDVKM. Trimming pared 5 bases from V and 1 base from J, leaving 14 bases between. The CDR3 sequence: CASSIPGTLNTGELFF. The CDR3 DNA is TGTGCCAGCAGTATACCCGGGACTTTGAACACCGGGGAGCTGTTTTTT.

The J gene is TRBJ1-5, the V gene TRBV5-8, with TRBD1 as a possible D gene (5 bases). The germline V gene has CDR1 SGHTS and CDR2 YDEGEE. The length of the CDR3 is 13 residues. Between the trimmed V and J ends, which lost 1 base and 4 bases, there was a span of 6 bases. CDR3 in DNA: TGTGCCAGCAGCTTGAGGGGAAATCAGCCCCAGCATTTT. It is translated as CASSLRGNQPQHF. Supplemented by reference TRBV5-8 and TRBJ1-5, the full variable domain reads EAGVTQSPTHLIKTRGQQATLRCSPISGHTSVYWYQQALGLGLQFLLWYDEGEERNRGNFPPRFSGRQFPNYSSELNVNALELEDSALYLCASSLRGNQPQHFGDGTRLSIL.

The J gene is TRBJ2-3, the V gene TRBV9; no clear D. Deletions cut 2 bases from V and 8 bases from J, with 12 bases between. CDR1 is SGDLS, CDR2 YYNGEE, per germline. CDR3 length: 13 amino acids. The CDR3 here is CASSVQESATQYF. In DNA, the CDR3 is TGTGCCAGCAGCGTGCAGGAAAGTGCTACGCAGTATTTT.

This chain's CDR3 is CASSPGTGGGTDTQYF. The CDR3 DNA sequence: TGTGCCAGCAGCCCCGGGACAGGCGGAGGGACAGATACGCAGTATTTT. The chain uses TRBV6-4 and TRBJ2-3; 8 bases line up with TRBD1. V lost 6 bases and J lost 3; bases outside the gene matches: 11. The CDR3 runs to 16 residues. The germline V gene encodes CDR1 MRHNA and CDR2 SNTAGT.

CDR3 loop: CASSQTGRGRSYEQYF. The CDR3 bases are TGTGCCAGCAGCCAAACAGGCCGCGGGAGGTCCTACGAGCAGTACTTC. The chain combines TRBV7-9 with TRBJ2-7, with 8 bases lining up with TRBD2. The V and J ends lost 5 bases and 1 base, in that order; junction bases with no gene match: 10. This CDR3 is built from 16 residues. Germline values: CDR1 SEHNR, CDR2 FQNEAQ (reference sequence).

J is TRBJ2-3 and V is TRBV4-2, with a possible D match to TRBD2 (6 bases). Germline CDR1 LGHNA, CDR2 YNFKEQ. This CDR3 has 14 amino acids. Between the trimmed V and J ends, which lost 4 bases and 0 bases, there was a span of 8 bases. This CDR3 is CASSRGVSTDTQYF. The CDR3 DNA reads TGTGCCAGCAGCCGGGGGGTCAGCACAGATACGCAGTATTTT.

The chain recombines TRBV13 with TRBJ1-1; possible D gene TRBD1, 6 bases. CDR1 is PRHDT, CDR2 FYEKMQ, per germline (reference sequence). Trimming cost V 5 bases and J 4 bases, with 11 bases left between them. The CDR3 sequence is 13 residues long. The CDR3 loop is CASSREGGTEAFF. The CDR3 nucleotides are TGTGCCAGCAGCAGGGAGGGGGGCACTGAAGCTTTCTTT.

This chain joins TRBV18 and TRBJ2-3; D may be TRBD2 (5 bases). In germline, CDR1 is KGHSH, CDR2 LQKENI. V was cut by 0 bases and J by 1 base, with 8 bases left in between. The CDR3 spans 15 residues. The CDR3 protein is CASSPPGSRTDTQYF. As DNA, the CDR3 is TGTGCCAGCTCACCACCGGGGAGCCGCACAGATACGCAGTATTTT.

The chain employs TRBV7-2 and TRBJ2-7, with D unclear. The germline V gene has CDR1 SGHTA and CDR2 FQGNSA. Trimming removed 2 bases at V and 3 bases at J, with 5 bases between. The CDR3 contains 12 residues. CDR3 loop: CASSLSGYEQYF. The CDR3 DNA sequence: TGTGCCAGCAGCTTATCCGGCTACGAGCAGTACTTC.